This T cell receptor beta chain was recorded in a study of blood T cell repertoires in COVID-19. Turning to the study itself: Both acute and convalescent COVID-19 samples were obtained from the United States, Italy and Spain. PBMCs, B-cell-depleted T cells, or T cells provided the cDNA or gDNA that made up the material.

Germline loops: CDR1 SNHLY, CDR2 FYNNEI. V was clipped by 1 base and J by 0 bases, with 7 bases between them. The CDR3 has 15 amino acids. Authors' processing steps: Estimated nucleated cell counts came from reference gene primer amplification. Clones were sequenced by immunoSEQ multiplex PCR, and TCRdb holds only the in-frame ones, with some missing. Clone size and the V and J calls come from that table; the DNA yielded D and trimming. The table includes roughly 200,000 clones, around four fifths detected once. This TCR came from a woman of 80 years or more with COVID-19, enrolled during active disease. The sequencing sample was made of peripheral blood. This chain links TRBV2 with TRBJ2-1; D gene uncertain. The chain's CDR3 is CASSEGLSSYNEQFF. Written as DNA, the CDR3 is TGTGCCAGCAGTGAAGGGCTTTCCTCCTACAATGAGCAGTTCTTC.